This passage covers 9 T cell receptor beta chains from one sample sequenced in a study of molecular identifiers for immune sequencing clone quantification. MiXCR, applied by TCRdb to the PCR reads, yields one record per CDR3 protein. The sample carries approximately 680,000 distinct CDR3 sequences, approximately 24% recorded once. The sequenced sample was naive CD8+ T cells from blood, with Jurkat cell RNA spiked in. Specified subset: FACS-sorted CD8+CD4-CCR7+CD45RA+ naive T cells. The receptors stem from a human donor in good health. Some libraries in this study had Jurkat cell RNA spiked in.

This clonotype was picked up a small number of times. The chain has TRBV20-1 and TRBJ2-5; maybe TRBD1 (6 bases). Trimming shortened V by 0 bases and J by 2 bases, and 19 bases separated the two germline ends. Germline-derived CDR1 and CDR2 are DFQATT and SNEGSKA (reference sequence). CDR3 length: 17 residues. As DNA, the CDR3 is TGCAGTGCTAGAGATCAGGGGTCGGGGAACTTACAAGAGACCCAGTACTTC. Encoded protein: CSARDQGSGNLQETQYF.

This clonotype was observed at least ten times. The J gene is TRBJ2-5, the V gene TRBV7-9; D might be TRBD1 (5 bases). Trimming took off 1 base at V and 3 bases at J, with 12 bases between the two ends. This CDR3 region has 15 residues. CDR1 is SEHNR and CDR2 is FQNEAQ in the germline V gene (reference sequence). CDR3 loop: CASSLEVGREETQYF. Here the CDR3 DNA reads TGTGCCAGCAGCTTAGAGGTCGGCAGGGAAGAGACCCAGTACTTC.

The rearrangement uses TRBV15 and TRBJ1-4; 9 bases fit TRBD1. The CDR3 extends over 20 amino acids. V shed 0 bases, J shed 7 bases, and the junction held 18 bases outside the gene matches. In germline, CDR1 is LNHNV, CDR2 YYDKDF (reference sequence). In nucleotides, the CDR3 is TGTGCCACCAGCAGAGATATAGGATTAACCCGCGGGACAGGGAGTGAAAAACTGTTTTTT. Translated: CATSRDIGLTRGTGSEKLFF.

The sample holds a few counts of this clonotype. V gene TRBV27 combines with J gene TRBJ2-3; 9 bases line up with TRBD2. Trimming removed 5 bases from V and 0 bases from J; junction bases left unmatched: 12. This CDR3 is built from 18 residues. Germline loops: CDR1 MNHEY, CDR2 SMNVEV (reference sequence). DNA of the CDR3: TGTGCCAGCAGTGAAGAGGGAGCGGGAGGCCCTAGCACAGATACGCAGTATTTT. Amino acids: CASSEEGAGGPSTDTQYF.

This clonotype showed up many times. The V and J genes are TRBV27 and TRBJ2-5, with 7 positions matching TRBD2. J gave up 4 bases and V 11 bases, and 16 bases lay outside the gene matches. CDR1 and CDR2 (germline): MNHEY, SMNVEV (reference sequence). This CDR3 contains 15 residues. The CDR3 protein is CASMTKAGVGETQYF. CDR3 coding DNA: TGTGCCTCTATGACAAAGGCGGGGGTCGGAGAGACCCAGTACTTC.

The V and J genes are TRBV15 and TRBJ2-7; perhaps D is TRBD1 or TRBD2 (6 bases each). This CDR3 spans 13 amino acids. The germline V and J ends were trimmed by 4 bases and 4 bases, with 11 bases remaining between them. Looked up from germline, CDR1 is LNHNV and CDR2 is YYDKDF (reference sequence). For the CDR3, the DNA is TGTGCCACCAGCATTTGGGGGGCTTACGAGCAGTACTTC. Translating it yields CATSIWGAYEQYF.

This clonotype was counted only a few times. Being one base from a much bigger clone, this may be a read error. The rearrangement links TRBV7-2 to TRBJ2-7; D possibly corresponds to TRBD1 (5 bases). The CDR3 covers 13 residues. Germline V gene lookup returns CDR1 SGHTA and CDR2 FQGNSA. Trimming pared 8 bases from V and 3 bases from J, leaving 14 bases between. In DNA, the CDR3 is TGTGCCAGCGGCCCATGGACACTCTACGAGCAGTACTTC. Its protein product is CASGPWTLYEQYF.

There are a few counts of this clonotype. This chain joins TRBV15 and TRBJ1-2; D remains unclear. V dropped 0 bases and J dropped 0 bases, with 8 bases sitting between them. Germline V gene sequence: CDR1 LNHNV, CDR2 YYDKDF (reference sequence). The CDR3 has 15 amino acids. The CDR3 is CATSRDMSPNYGYTF. The CDR3 DNA is TGTGCCACCAGCAGAGATATGTCCCCTAACTATGGCTACACCTTC.

This clonotype was detected once. A much more abundant neighbour one base away suggests this may be a read error. V gene TRBV4-3 combines with J gene TRBJ1-1; tentatively, D is TRBD1 (6 bases). This CDR3 region has 16 residues. Germline V gene sequence: CDR1 LGHNA, CDR2 YSLEER. CDR3 bases: TGCGCCAGCAGCCAAGGCGGAACAGGGTCTGGCACTGAAGCTTCCTTT. Encoded protein: CASSQGGTGSGTEASF.